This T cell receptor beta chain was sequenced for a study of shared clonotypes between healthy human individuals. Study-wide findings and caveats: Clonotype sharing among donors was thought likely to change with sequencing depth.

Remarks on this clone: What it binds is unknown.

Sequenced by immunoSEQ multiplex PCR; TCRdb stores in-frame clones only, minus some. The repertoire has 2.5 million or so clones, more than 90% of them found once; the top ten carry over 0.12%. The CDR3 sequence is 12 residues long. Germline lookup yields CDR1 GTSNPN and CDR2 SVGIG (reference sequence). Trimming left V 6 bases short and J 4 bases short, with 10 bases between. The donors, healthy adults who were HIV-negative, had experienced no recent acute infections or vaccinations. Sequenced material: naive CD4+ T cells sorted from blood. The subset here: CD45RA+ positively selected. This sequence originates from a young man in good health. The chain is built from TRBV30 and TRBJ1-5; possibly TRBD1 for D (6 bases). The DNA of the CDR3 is TGTGCCTGCCAAAGGGGGAATCAGCCCCAGCATTTT. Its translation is CACQRGNQPQHF.